The 26 T cell receptor beta chains listed next were all sequenced from one sample in a study of shared clonotypes between healthy human individuals. Sequencing was performed with immunoSEQ multiplex PCR; in TCRdb, only in-frame clones are kept and a portion is missing. The sample has more than 2,000,000 clones; more than 80% are singletons. The sequencing input was naive CD4+ T cells sorted from blood. As to subset: CD45RA+ positively selected. The source is a young man in good health.

The CDR3 here is CASRLEVRVNTGELFF. DNA of the CDR3: TGTGCAAGTCGCTTAGAGGTCAGGGTGAACACCGGGGAGCTGTTTTTT. V usage is TRBV12-2 and J usage is TRBJ2-2; the D call of TRBD1 is as the table states it, not checked on the DNA. TRBV12-2 is a documented pseudogene. The CDR3 length is 16 residues.

The CDR3 sequence is CASSVGTENGLISYEQYF. CDR3 bases: TGTGCCAGCAGCGTCGGGACAGAAAATGGACTTATCTCCTACGAGCAGTACTTC. V and J are TRBV9 and TRBJ2-7, with 7 bases identical to TRBD1. The CDR3 is 18 amino acids. Trimming cost V 2 bases and J 0 bases; bases outside gene matches: 14. The germline V gene encodes CDR1 SGDLS and CDR2 YYNGEE. Using reference TRBV9 and TRBJ2-7 for the parts outside the CDR3, the full variable domain is DSGVTQTPKHLITATGQRVTLRCSPRSGDLSVYWYQQSLDQGLQFLIQYYNGEERAKGNILERFSAQQFPDLHSELNLSSLELGDSALYFCASSVGTENGLISYEQYFGPGTRLTVT.

This clone was recorded once. The gene calls are TRBV4-1 and TRBJ2-7; D ambiguous. V was shortened by 0 bases and J by 2 bases, with 14 bases between the two germline ends. Germline lookup yields CDR1 MGHRA and CDR2 YSYEKL. The CDR3 is made up of 16 amino acids. Here the CDR3 reads CASSQDLVASPYEQYF. Written as DNA, the CDR3 is TGCGCCAGCAGCCAAGATCTAGTGGCGAGCCCCTACGAGCAGTACTTC.

The chain has TRBV6-5 and TRBJ1-6; maybe TRBD1 (5 bases). Germline CDR1 and CDR2: MNHEY and SVGAGI. This CDR3 comprises 14 residues. Trimming cost V 4 bases and J 10 bases, with 14 bases left between them. The CDR3 DNA is TGTGCCAGCAGTTTGGTCAGGGAGGAATCACCCCTCCACTTT. Translation gives CASSLVREESPLHF.

This sequence joins TRBV28 and TRBJ2-6; 9 bases are a match to TRBD2. Germline trimming cut 7 bases from V and 0 bases from J; bases unmatched to any gene: 13. The CDR3 covers 19 residues. Germline CDR1 and CDR2: MDHEN and SYDVKM. This chain's CDR3 is CASNSFGSSGVSGANVLTF. The CDR3 coding sequence is TGTGCCAGCAACTCTTTCGGCTCTAGCGGGGTCTCTGGGGCCAACGTCCTGACTTTC.

The chain employs TRBV5-3 and TRBJ2-3; 9 bases line up with TRBD2. TRBV5-3 is reported as an ORF; its role is uncertain. With V trimmed by 4 bases and J by 4 bases, 10 bases remained unmatched. This CDR3 has 16 residues. CDR3: CARSHLQREAPDTQYF. The CDR3, as DNA: TGTGCCAGAAGCCACCTTCAGCGGGAGGCCCCAGATACGCAGTATTTT.

The gene calls are TRBV5-4 and TRBJ2-4, with 9 bases fitting TRBD2. The trim removed 6 bases at V and 0 bases at J, leaving 13 bases unmatched. Germline V gene lookup returns CDR1 SGHNT and CDR2 YYREEE (reference sequence). The CDR3 length is 18 residues. The CDR3 loop is CASTTNSGGLLAKNIQYF. The CDR3 region has the DNA TGTGCCAGCACCACGAACAGCGGGGGGCTTTTAGCCAAAAACATTCAGTACTTC.

The CDR3 sequence is CASSITENTEAFF. In DNA, the CDR3 is TGTGCCAGCAGTATTACGGAGAACACTGAAGCTTTCTTT. The chain carries TRBV6-4 and TRBJ1-1; no firm D call. V was cut by 5 bases and J by 1 base, with 8 bases left in between. The CDR3 spans 13 residues. Germline CDR1 reads MRHNA; CDR2 reads SNTAGT.

This chain uses TRBV28 with TRBJ2-5, with TRBD1 matching 7 bases. Germline assignment: CDR1 MDHEN and CDR2 SYDVKM. This CDR3 contains 15 residues. Trimming cost V 6 bases and J 4 bases; bases outside gene matches: 11. For the CDR3, the DNA is TGTGCCAGCAGCCCTCCACCGGACAGGACAGAGACCCAGTACTTC. Translating gives CASSPPPDRTETQYF.

Concerning this clone: Other DNA sequences of this sample code for an identical CDR3. V gene TRBV19 combines with J gene TRBJ1-1; D gene unclear. Germline CDR1 reads LNHDA; CDR2 reads SQIVND (reference sequence). V gave up 5 bases and J gave up 0 bases, with 7 bases separating them. This CDR3 comprises 13 residues. The CDR3 DNA is TGTGCCAGTAGTGGGCACTTGAACACTGAAGCTTTCTTT. It codes for CASSGHLNTEAFF.

This clone showed up just once. The V call is TRBV21-1, the J call TRBJ2-7; TRBD1, the table's D call, was not compared with the DNA. TRBV21-1 is deemed a pseudogene. The CDR3 length is 17 residues. CDR3 sequence (DNA): TGTGCCAGCGGGCCGCTGAGCATGCCTGGATTCCCCTTCGGGCAGTACTTC. It translates to CASGPLSMPGFPFGQYF.

The J gene is TRBJ1-6, the V gene TRBV11-2; 8 bases agree with TRBD1. V lost 5 bases to trimming and J lost 5 bases; unmatched junction nucleotides: 5. The length of the CDR3 is 15 residues. Germline assignment: CDR1 SGHAT and CDR2 FQNNGV. The CDR3 loop reads CASSPTGGNNSPLHF. The CDR3 region has the DNA TGTGCCAGCAGCCCCACAGGGGGTAATAATTCACCCCTCCACTTT.

The rearrangement uses TRBV6-5 and TRBJ1-6; 8 positions match TRBD1. The CDR3 length is 14 residues. Germline V gene lookup returns CDR1 MNHEY and CDR2 SVGAGI. The trim removed 7 bases at V and 8 bases at J, leaving 7 bases unmatched. The CDR3 DNA reads TGTGCCAGCACCAGACAGGGGCGGGATTCACCCCTCCACTTT. Encoded protein: CASTRQGRDSPLHF.

The chain uses TRBV19 and TRBJ1-1; tentatively, D is TRBD1 (5 bases). Germline-derived CDR1 and CDR2 are LNHDA and SQIVND (reference sequence). The CDR3 covers 13 residues. The germline V and J ends were trimmed by 4 bases and 5 bases, with 11 bases remaining between them. The DNA for the CDR3 is TGTGCCAGTAGTAGAGGGGTCGGGACTGAAGCTTTCTTT. The encoded protein is CASSRGVGTEAFF.

The sample holds a few counts of this clone. The chain couples TRBV30 to TRBJ1-2, with D hard to call. V lost 0 bases and J 8 bases, leaving 13 bases between the germline ends. Germline assignment: CDR1 GTSNPN and CDR2 SVGIG (reference sequence). The CDR3 sequence is 13 residues long. The CDR3 protein is CAWSVGSLEGYTF. The CDR3 bases are TGTGCCTGGAGTGTTGGCAGCCTCGAAGGCTACACCTTC.

The chain joins TRBV6-1 to TRBJ2-7, with D perhaps assigned TRBD1 or TRBD2 (5 bases each). CDR3 length: 13 residues. Trimming shortened V by 6 bases and J by 3 bases, and 12 bases separated the two germline ends. CDR1 and CDR2 (germline): MNHNS, SASEGT. The CDR3 DNA reads TGTGCCAGCAGGGGGACCTTGGGCTACGAGCAGTACTTC. Translated, it gives CASRGTLGYEQYF.

This clone has a handful of counts. V is TRBV5-1 and J is TRBJ2-2; TRBD2 agrees at 8 bases. The CDR3 contains 15 residues. Germline trimming cut 4 bases from V and 0 bases from J; bases unmatched to any gene: 2. The germline V gene has CDR1 SGHRS and CDR2 YFSETQ. The DNA of the CDR3 is TGCGCCAGCAGCACGGGACTAGCGAACACCGGGGAGCTGTTTTTT. This codes for CASSTGLANTGELFF.

A single count supports this clone. J is TRBJ1-2 and V is TRBV10-3; 10 positions match TRBD1. Per the germline V gene, CDR1 is ENHRY and CDR2 is SYGVKD. V gave up 4 bases and J gave up 3 bases; unmatched junction bases: 2. The CDR3 runs to 14 residues. The CDR3 is CAISATGGDYGYTF. The CDR3 bases are TGTGCCATCAGTGCGACAGGGGGCGACTATGGCTACACCTTC.

The gene calls are TRBV28 and TRBJ1-6; perhaps TRBD1 as D (6 bases). Trimming took off 5 bases at V and 10 bases at J, with 21 bases between the two ends. This CDR3 has 16 residues. Germline CDR1 reads MDHEN; CDR2 reads SYDVKM. The CDR3 bases are TGTGCCAGCAGTCCCCGGCTGTGGGACAAAGGATCACCCCTCCACTTT. It encodes CASSPRLWDKGSPLHF.

On this clone: This same CDR3 is encoded by further DNA sequences in the sample. CDR3 sequence: CASSLRASTDTQYF. In DNA form, the CDR3 reads TGCGCCAGCAGCTTGAGGGCTAGCACAGATACGCAGTATTTT. The rearrangement uses TRBV5-1 and TRBJ2-3; D gene uncertain. CDR3 size: 14 residues. Germline V gene lookup returns CDR1 SGHRS and CDR2 YFSETQ. The V and J ends lost 1 base and 0 bases respectively, with 6 bases between them.

The chain links TRBV5-1 to TRBJ1-2, with no clear D. Germline values: CDR1 SGHRS, CDR2 YFSETQ. This CDR3 is 13 amino acids long. The V gene lost 0 bases and the J gene lost 6 bases, with 9 bases spanning the gap. The CDR3 is CASSLGDSNGYTF. The CDR3 nucleotides are TGCGCCAGCAGCTTGGGGGATAGCAATGGCTACACCTTC. Full variable domain (rest looked up from reference TRBV5-1 and TRBJ1-2): KAGVTQTPRYLIKTRGQQVTLSCSPISGHRSVSWYQQTPGQGLQFLFEYFSETQRNKGNFPGRFSGRQFSNSRSEMNVSTLELGDSALYLCASSLGDSNGYTFGSGTRLTVV.

This chain uses TRBV5-1 with TRBJ1-1, with 9 bases identical to TRBD1. V dropped 3 bases and J dropped 4; count of bases not matched to a gene: 7. Germline-derived CDR1 and CDR2 are SGHRS and YFSETQ. The CDR3 totals 15 residues. Written as DNA, the CDR3 is TGCGCCAGCAGCTACACTCCGGGACAGGGCACTGAAGCTTTCTTT. Translated: CASSYTPGQGTEAFF.

The chain has TRBV11-2 and TRBJ2-7, with TRBD2 matching over 8 bases. CDR3 size: 14 residues. The V segment lost 5 bases and the J segment 4 bases; nucleotides outside the gene matches: 7. The germline gives CDR1 SGHAT, CDR2 FQNNGV. The CDR3, as DNA: TGTGCCAGCAGCCGAGCGGGAGTAACGTACGAGCAGTACTTC. It yields the protein CASSRAGVTYEQYF.

The V and J genes are TRBV18 and TRBJ2-7; a possible D gene is TRBD2 (5 bases). Germline CDR1 and CDR2: KGHSH and LQKENI. This CDR3 has 15 residues. Trimming pared 0 bases from V and 5 bases from J, leaving 14 bases between. The CDR3 here is CASSPPGRGTDEQYF. The CDR3 DNA sequence: TGTGCCAGCTCACCACCCGGACGGGGAACGGACGAGCAGTACTTC.

This clone appeared once. V and J are TRBV5-4 and TRBJ2-7; 11 bases fit TRBD2. V dropped 4 bases and J dropped 4; count of bases not matched to a gene: 10. The CDR3 has 16 residues. Germline-derived CDR1 and CDR2 are SGHNT and YYREEE (reference sequence). CDR3 nucleotides: TGTGCCAGCAGCCTCCCCACTAGCGGGAGTTGGTACGAGCAGTACTTC. Protein product: CASSLPTSGSWYEQYF.

The chain is built from TRBV25-1 and TRBJ2-5; 7 positions match TRBD1. This CDR3 is 15 amino acids long. The germline V gene has CDR1 MGHDK and CDR2 SYGVNS. The V segment lost 6 bases and the J segment 1 base; nucleotides outside the gene matches: 8. CDR3 DNA: TGTGCCAGCAGAGATGACAGGGTGGGCCAAGAGACCCAGTACTTC. It is translated as CASRDDRVGQETQYF.